This TCR beta chain emerged from a study of T cell responses to AZD1222 COVID-19 vaccine. Study results and limitations: With two AZD1222 doses given, Spike-specific TCR breadth and depth both rose. Donors, mostly white British, included more females; clonal diversity was possibly underestimated. Repertoires in all cases were sampled only once the peak T cell response had passed. Spike-spanning, vaccine-associated CD4 TCRs were dominant at 160-218 and 743-854.

Comment on this clone: Its antigen remains unidentified.

The repertoire was sequenced with immunoSEQ multiplex PCR; TCRdb's copy has only in-frame clones and lacks some. The sample lists about 110,000 clones; more than 70% were seen once. Germline assignment: CDR1 LNHDA and CDR2 SQIVND (reference sequence). This CDR3 is 16 amino acids long. Trimming shortened V by 5 bases and J by 4 bases, and 20 bases separated the two germline ends. The TCR sequence derives from an adult in good health. The chain joins TRBV19 to TRBJ1-2; the D is unclear. The material sequenced was peripheral blood, taken on day 0 of AZD1222 vaccination. The chain's CDR3 is CASSPGVSGPFYGYTF. The CDR3 nucleotides are TGTGCCAGTAGTCCTGGGGTCAGTGGGCCTTTCTATGGCTACACCTTC.